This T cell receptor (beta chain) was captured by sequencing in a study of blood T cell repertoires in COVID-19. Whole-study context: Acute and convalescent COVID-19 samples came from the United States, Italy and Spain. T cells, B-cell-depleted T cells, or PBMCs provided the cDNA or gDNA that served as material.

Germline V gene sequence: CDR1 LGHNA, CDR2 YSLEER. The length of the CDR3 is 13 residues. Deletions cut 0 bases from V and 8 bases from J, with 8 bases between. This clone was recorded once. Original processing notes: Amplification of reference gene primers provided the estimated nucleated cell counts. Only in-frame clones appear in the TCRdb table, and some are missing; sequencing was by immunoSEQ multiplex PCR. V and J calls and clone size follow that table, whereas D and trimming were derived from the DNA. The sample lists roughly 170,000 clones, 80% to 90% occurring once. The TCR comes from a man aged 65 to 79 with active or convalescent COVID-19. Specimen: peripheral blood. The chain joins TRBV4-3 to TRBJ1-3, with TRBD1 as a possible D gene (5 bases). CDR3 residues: CASSQDTGDTIYF. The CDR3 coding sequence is TGCGCCAGCAGCCAAGATACGGGGGACACCATATATTTT.